This TCR beta chain originates from a study of post-analysis software for immune sequencing data. Overall study findings and caveats: Five TRBV segments were significantly more frequent in patients than in controls. TRBV5-6, TRBV5-1 and TRBV20-1 were among these segments. Comparison with controls showed significantly lower normalized Chao1 diversity in multiple sclerosis patients.

Comment on this clonotype: Antigen: not known.

Incorporated into the TCR beta cDNA libraries were unique molecular identifiers, which served to reduce PCR and sequencing biases. TCRdb re-derived calls from the PCR reads in MiXCR, one entry per CDR3 protein. This table holds hundreds of thousands of distinct CDR3 sequences, 30% to 45% found once. The CDR3 runs 16 residues. Germline loops: CDR1 DFQATT, CDR2 SNEGSKA (reference sequence). V shed 5 bases and J shed 5 bases, with 22 bases lying between them. The TCR was taken from a girl under 18 with multiple sclerosis. The sequenced sample was blood. This chain connects TRBV20-1 to TRBJ2-1; D is perhaps TRBD2 (7 bases). This CDR3 is CSALEVAGAVDNEQFF. For the CDR3, the DNA is TGCAGTGCTTTAGAAGTGGCGGGGGCTGTGGACAATGAGCAGTTCTTC.